Here is one TCR beta chain with its context. Germline V gives CDR1 SGHKS, CDR2 YYEKEE (reference sequence). With 2 bases removed from V and 7 bases from J, the gap between germline ends came to 18 bases. This CDR3 region has 15 residues. These data originate in a study of blood T cell repertoires in COVID-19. TCRdb keeps only in-frame clones here, not all; method: immunoSEQ multiplex PCR. Of some 250,000 clones in the sample, roughly 76% are singletons; the top ten hold 6.5% to 8.5%. The TCR was taken from an elderly woman with COVID-19, enrolled during active disease. Sequenced sample: peripheral blood. The chain combines TRBV5-5 with TRBJ1-1, with D uncertain. As DNA, the CDR3 is TGTGCCAGCAGCTTTTCCCTGGACTCCCGCGGTGAAGCTTTCTTT. This translates into CASSFSLDSRGEAFF.